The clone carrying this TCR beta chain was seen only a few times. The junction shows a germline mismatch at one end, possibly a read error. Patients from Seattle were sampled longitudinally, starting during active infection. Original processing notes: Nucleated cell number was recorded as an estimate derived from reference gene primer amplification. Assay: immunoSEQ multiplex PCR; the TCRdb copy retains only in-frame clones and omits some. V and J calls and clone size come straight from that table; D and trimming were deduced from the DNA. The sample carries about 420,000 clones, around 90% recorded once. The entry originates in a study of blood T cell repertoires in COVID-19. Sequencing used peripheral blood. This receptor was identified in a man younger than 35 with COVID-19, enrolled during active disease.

CDR3 in amino acids: CASSSPKRQGDPF. The CDR3 DNA reads TGTGCCAGCAGCTCCCCCAAAAGACAGGGCGATCCCTTC. This chain links TRBV7-9 with TRBJ1-2; 7 bases map to TRBD1. Germline V gene data show CDR1 as SEHNR and CDR2 as FQNEAQ (reference sequence). There are 13 residues in the CDR3.